Listed below are T cell receptor beta chains from one sample, sequenced in a study of cytomegalovirus exposure and HLA in healthy donors. Assay used: immunoSEQ multiplex PCR; TCRdb lists only in-frame clones, some missing. The sample lists roughly 200,000 clones; roughly 80% were seen once. The source material was PBMCs. These receptors were taken from a woman in her twenties or thirties in good health and CMV-seropositive. CDR3s leave out the opening cysteine and the closing phenylalanine or tryptophan. D genes are given only for firm matches. Clone size is given for some rows only: seen once, a few or many times, or a class if the clone is expanded.

D gene | clone size | J gene | V gene | CDR3 protein
. | . | TRBJ1-3 | TRBV7-2 | ASSFDRSQARSGNTIY
. | . | TRBJ2-7 | TRBV6-1 | ASTPRRGTYEQY
TRBD1 | . | TRBJ2-6 | TRBV5-6 | ASSLDWGQLSGANVLT
. | . | TRBJ1-2 | TRBV4-1 | ASSQETPGHIYGYT
TRBD2 | . | TRBJ2-7 | TRBV5-1 | ASSLGGTSGAYEQY
. | few | TRBJ1-2 | TRBV7-9 | ASSSKPPIYGYT
TRBD2 | . | TRBJ2-1 | TRBV6-1 | ASSTRGLAHNEQF
. | . | TRBJ1-5 | TRBV29-1 | SVGAGDQPQH
. | . | TRBJ2-2 | TRBV11-3 | ASSFSWGAGELF
TRBD2 | . | TRBJ2-3 | TRBV4-2 | ASSQGASGIFSDTQY
TRBD1 | . | TRBJ1-6 | TRBV5-1 | ASSLARTGDSPLH
. | . | TRBJ2-1 | TRBV6-5 | ASSSPGVNEQF
. | . | TRBJ2-7 | TRBV19 | ASSISRALTSYEQY
TRBD1 | once | TRBJ1-5 | TRBV30 | AWKISGTGDQPQH
TRBD2 | . | TRBJ2-3 | TRBV4-1 | ASSPRGTSGGTSTDTQY
TRBD2 | . | TRBJ2-2 | TRBV4-2 | ASSHPTGGRDTGELF
. | . | TRBJ1-1 | TRBV29-1 | SVDQAVNTEAF
. | few | TRBJ2-3 | TRBV7-2 | ASSLRTAYTDTQY
. | . | TRBJ2-1 | TRBV7-9 | ASEINRGSYNEQF
. | . | TRBJ2-3 | TRBV27 | ASSRTFTWFSTDTQY
TRBD1 | . | TRBJ1-6 | TRBV7-2 | ASSLNRGGGPLH
TRBD1 | once | TRBJ1-5 | TRBV30 | AWSVQGTGYQPQH
TRBD2 | . | TRBJ2-1 | TRBV7-6 | ASSSLAGSYNEQF
. | . | TRBJ2-5 | TRBV30 | AWSVQYQETQY
TRBD2 | . | TRBJ2-1 | TRBV7-9 | ASSLASGIYNEQF
TRBD1 | . | TRBJ1-2 | TRBV6-5 | ASRTGQGNGYT
. | . | TRBJ1-2 | TRBV5-1 | ASSLLQSDYGYT
TRBD1 | . | TRBJ1-1 | TRBV2 | ASMAGGLGTEAF
. | . | TRBJ1-1 | TRBV2 | ASSATENTEAF
. | . | TRBJ1-1 | TRBV27 | ASRGEVTGHRRNTEAF
TRBD2 | . | TRBJ2-7 | TRBV2 | ASSEVTLAGGYEQY
TRBD2 | . | TRBJ2-1 | TRBV19 | ASSPLAGGSNEQF